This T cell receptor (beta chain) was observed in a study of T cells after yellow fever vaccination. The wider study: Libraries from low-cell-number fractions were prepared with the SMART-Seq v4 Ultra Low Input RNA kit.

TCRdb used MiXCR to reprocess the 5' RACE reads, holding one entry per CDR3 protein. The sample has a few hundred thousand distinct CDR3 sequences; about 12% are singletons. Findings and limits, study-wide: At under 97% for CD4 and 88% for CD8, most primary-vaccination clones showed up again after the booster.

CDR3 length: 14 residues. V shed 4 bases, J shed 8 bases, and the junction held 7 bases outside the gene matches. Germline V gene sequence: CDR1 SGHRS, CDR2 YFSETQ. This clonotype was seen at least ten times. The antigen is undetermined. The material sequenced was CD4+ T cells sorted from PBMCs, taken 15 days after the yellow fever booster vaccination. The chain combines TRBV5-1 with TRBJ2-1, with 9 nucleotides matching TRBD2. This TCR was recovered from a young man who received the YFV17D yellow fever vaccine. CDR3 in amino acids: CASSPLSGGDEQFF. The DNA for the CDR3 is TGCGCCAGCAGCCCCCTTAGCGGGGGAGATGAGCAGTTCTTC.